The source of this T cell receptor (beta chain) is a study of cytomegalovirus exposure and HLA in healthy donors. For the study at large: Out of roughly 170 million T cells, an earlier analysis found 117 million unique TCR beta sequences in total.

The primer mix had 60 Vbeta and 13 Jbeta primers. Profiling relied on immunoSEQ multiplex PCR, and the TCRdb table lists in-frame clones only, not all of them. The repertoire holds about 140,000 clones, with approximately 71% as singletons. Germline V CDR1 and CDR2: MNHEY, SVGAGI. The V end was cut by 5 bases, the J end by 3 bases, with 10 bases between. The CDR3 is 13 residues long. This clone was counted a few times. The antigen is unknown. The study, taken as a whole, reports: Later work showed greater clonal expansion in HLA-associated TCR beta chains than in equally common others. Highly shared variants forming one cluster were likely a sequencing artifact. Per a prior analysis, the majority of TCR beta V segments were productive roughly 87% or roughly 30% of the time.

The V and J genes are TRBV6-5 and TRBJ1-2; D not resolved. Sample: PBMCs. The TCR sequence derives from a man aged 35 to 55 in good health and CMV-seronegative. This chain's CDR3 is CASSPGGYYGYTF. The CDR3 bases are TGTGCCAGCAGTCCCGGAGGGTACTATGGCTACACCTTC.